This entry concerns a single T cell receptor (beta chain). Assay: immunoSEQ multiplex PCR; the TCRdb copy retains only in-frame clones and omits some. The sample has 150,000 to 200,000 clones; 91% are singletons. CDR3 size: 13 residues. V was shortened by 8 bases and J by 2 bases, with 12 bases between the two germline ends. CDR1 is SGHAT, CDR2 FQNNGV, per germline. This sample is part of a study of control samples from healthy donors and cancer patients. The V and J genes are TRBV11-2 and TRBJ2-5; D gene unclear. The TCR sequence derives from a woman younger than 45 in good health. The material sequenced was blood. The CDR3 spells CASAGSLQETQYF. CDR3 nucleotide sequence: TGTGCCAGCGCCGGATCCCTACAAGAGACCCAGTACTTC.